This T cell receptor (beta chain) was sequenced during a study of blood T cell repertoires in COVID-19 (dated by TCRdb to the early 2020s). About the full investigation: Samples from collaborators originated in the United States, Italy and Spain and spanned both the acute and convalescent phases of COVID-19. The material from the prospective study consisted of cDNA or gDNA derived from T cells, B-cell-depleted T cells, or PBMCs. The dataset comprised deeply sampled blood TCRbeta repertoires from subjects exposed to, actively infected with, or recovered from COVID-19. The repertoires were made available in a free public database intended to serve as a resource for research on the immune response to SARS-CoV-2. Samples came from the ongoing ImmuneRACE study (first 160 participants) plus 1,254 subjects from 6 global collaborators. The sample metadata nearly always contained a de-identified subject ID, COVID-19 status, age in years and sex. HLA class I and class II types, where available, came from metadata supplied by the sample provider rather than from assay-based typing.

Paper-wide results and their limitations: How much clinical and demographic metadata was included differed by source and by participant, and the metadata was provided uncurated.

Points on this clone: Its antigen is currently not known. Base qualities are missing; no much larger clone stands one base away.

Whole blood was collected in K2EDTA tubes by collaborating institutions according to the institutions' own protocols. Collaborator samples were shipped for TCRbeta analysis as frozen whole blood, isolated PBMCs, or DNA extracted from either sample type. The immunoSEQ Assay, a bias-controlled multiplex PCR, was used to amplify TCRbeta CDR3 regions from genomic DNA. The paper's data handling went like this. The number of nucleated cells in each sample was estimated by amplification of reference gene primers within the assay. Sequence reads were collapsed and filtered to measure the absolute abundance of every unique TCRbeta CDR3 rearrangement. For each sample, productive Simpson clonality was calculated as the square root of Simpson's diversity index over productive rearrangements. Imported from immuneACCESS, the table was reduced by TCRdb to in-frame sequences with V and J called. These copies leave out some clones; in studies compared against another copy, an unresolved V gene accounts for under half, and the cause of the remainder is not known. The DNA gave D and trimming, while V, J and clone size come from that table. For this sample the table gives tens of thousands of clones, of which over 75% were detected only once. The ten largest clones represent around 12% of the sample.

Its CDR3 holds 15 amino acids, cysteine through phenylalanine. CDR3 DNA is the only sequence kept; it has 45 bases, read in frame from the first base. CDR1 and CDR2 are read off the germline V gene as SGHAT and FQNNGV. V is clipped by 0 bases and J by 3 bases, and the sequence between their germline boundaries is 12 bases long. The clonotype comes from a man between 65 and 79 years old with active or convalescent COVID-19. The chain was built from TRBV11-2 and TRBJ2-7, with TRBD2 as a weak D call on 6 bases. The sample taken for sequencing was peripheral blood. The CDR3 has the sequence CASSLERAGLYEQYF. The sequence in DNA is TGTGCCAGCAGCTTAGAGCGGGCGGGACTCTACGAGCAGTACTTC.